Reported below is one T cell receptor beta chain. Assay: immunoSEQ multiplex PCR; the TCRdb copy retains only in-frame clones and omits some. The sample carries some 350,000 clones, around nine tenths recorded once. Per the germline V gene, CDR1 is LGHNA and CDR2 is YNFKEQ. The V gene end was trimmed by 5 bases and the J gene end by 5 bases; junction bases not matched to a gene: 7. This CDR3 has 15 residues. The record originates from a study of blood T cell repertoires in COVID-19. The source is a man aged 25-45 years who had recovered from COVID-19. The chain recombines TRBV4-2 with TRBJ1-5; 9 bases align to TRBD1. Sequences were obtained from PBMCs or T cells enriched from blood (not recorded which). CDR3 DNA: TGTGCCAGCAGCTTCAGGGACAGGGACGATCAGCCCCAGCATTTT. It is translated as CASSFRDRDDQPQHF.